The 8 T cell receptor beta chains reported below all come from one sample, sequenced in a study of cytomegalovirus exposure and HLA in healthy donors. The PCR used 60 Vbeta and 13 Jbeta primers. The repertoire was sequenced with immunoSEQ multiplex PCR; TCRdb's copy has only in-frame clones and lacks some. The sample includes 95,000 to 100,000 clones, around 82% seen only once; the top ten take more than 0.6%. The specimen was PBMCs. The receptors here all came from a woman aged 60-75 years in good health and CMV-seronegative.

The chain carries TRBV29-1 and TRBJ1-2, with D maybe TRBD1 (6 bases). Germline CDR1 reads SQVTM; CDR2 reads ANQGSEA. V shed 0 bases and J shed 4 bases, with 6 bases lying between them. This CDR3 has 12 residues. CDR3 sequence (DNA): TGCAGCGTTGAAGACAGGGGCTATGGCTACACCTTC. Protein sequence: CSVEDRGYGYTF. The full variable domain, its missing parts supplied by reference TRBV29-1 and TRBJ1-2, is SAVISQKPSRDICQRGTSLTIQCQVDSQVTMMFWYRQQPGQSLTLIATANQGSEATYESGFVIDKFPISRPNLTFSTLTVSNMSPEDSSIYLCSVEDRGYGYTFGSGTRLTVV.

The V call is TRBV18, the J call TRBJ2-1, with D possibly TRBD1 on 5 matching bases. The CDR3 contains 15 residues. Deletions cut 2 bases from V and 7 bases from J, with 15 bases between. Germline lookup yields CDR1 KGHSH and CDR2 LQKENI. The CDR3 sequence is CASSPSSVGANEQFF. The DNA for the CDR3 is TGTGCCAGCTCACCATCCTCGGTTGGGGCTAATGAGCAGTTCTTC.

The V call is TRBV27, the J call TRBJ1-1; D is ambiguous. Trimming took 5 bases from V and 0 from J, leaving 7 bases between them. The CDR3 runs 13 residues. The germline V gene encodes CDR1 MNHEY and CDR2 SMNVEV (reference sequence). The CDR3 region has the DNA TGTGCCAGCAGTCCCAGTTTGAACACTGAAGCTTTCTTT. It specifies CASSPSLNTEAFF.

The CDR3 DNA follows: TGTGCCAGCAGCTCCCAAGGGGGCCTCTACGAGCAGTACTTC. Residues: CASSSQGGLYEQYF. The chain uses TRBV11-2 and TRBJ2-7, with 7 bases lining up with TRBD1. Looked up from germline, CDR1 is SGHAT and CDR2 is FQNNGV. CDR3 size: 14 residues. The J segment lost 3 bases and the V segment lost 4 bases, leaving 6 bases of the junction unmatched.

The chain couples TRBV7-8 to TRBJ2-1; 14 bases align to TRBD2. The germline V gene encodes CDR1 SGHVS and CDR2 FQNEAQ. J lost 7 bases, V lost 4 bases, and 0 bases had no gene match. CDR3 size: 14 residues. CDR3 amino acids: CASSWTSGRNEQFF. The CDR3 DNA sequence: TGTGCCAGCAGCTGGACTAGCGGGAGGAATGAGCAGTTCTTC.

The rearrangement joins TRBV6-6 to TRBJ1-5, with 11 bases aligning to TRBD1. Germline CDR1 and CDR2: MNHNY and SVGAGI (reference sequence). The trim removed 5 bases at V and 6 bases at J, leaving 9 bases unmatched. This CDR3 contains 16 residues. CDR3 sequence (DNA): TGTGCCAGCAGTCCCGTGGGACAGGGGGTTGGTCAGCCCCAGCATTTT. Protein: CASSPVGQGVGQPQHF.

This chain connects TRBV28 to TRBJ1-5; the match to TRBD1 covers 8 bases. Germline assignment: CDR1 MDHEN and CDR2 SYDVKM. This CDR3 spans 12 amino acids. V shed 7 bases and J 6 bases; nucleotides not matched to a gene: 2. For the CDR3, the DNA is TGTGCCAGCACCGACAGGGGTCAGCCCCAGCATTTT. It codes for CASTDRGQPQHF.

This clone was seen a single time. The chain links TRBV5-1 to TRBJ1-1; D uncertain. This CDR3 contains 13 residues. CDR1 and CDR2 from the germline V gene are SGHRS and YFSETQ. Between the trimmed V and J ends, which lost 4 bases and 4 bases, there was a span of 11 bases. In DNA form, the CDR3 reads TGCGCCAGCAGCCCATTAACCGGCACTGAAGCTTTCTTT. This sequence encodes CASSPLTGTEAFF.